This T cell receptor beta chain was sequenced in a study of T cells after yellow fever vaccination (dated by TCRdb to the late 2010s). A note on the overall study: Libraries from fractions with low cell numbers were prepared with the SMART-Seq v4 Ultra Low Input RNA kit. To follow T-cell clones before and after primary and booster YFV17D yellow fever vaccination, bulk TCR alpha and beta repertoires were sequenced over time. The cohort comprised two healthy male donors, one aged 18 to 30 and one aged 30 to 40 years. Blood was drawn at multiple timepoints before and after primary and secondary immunization, with bulk PBMC replicates and cell subsets isolated. Here is what the overall study found, with its caveats: After the booster, most clones that had expanded after primary vaccination were detected again (around 95% of CD4 and around nine tenths of CD8), suggesting broad maintenance of memory. Computational filtering was needed because FACS-sorted repertoires could contain abundant contaminating clonotypes from the bulk population. Only a couple of donors were included in the study, so the extent to which the findings can be generalized is limited. Compared with the primary T-cell response, the secondary T-cell response was weaker but faster, peaking on day 5 rather than day 15. A small share of clonotypes occurred in both CD4 and CD8 compartments, likely arising from convergent recombination.

Per the germline V gene (reference sequence), SGHNT is the CDR1 and YYREEE is the CDR2. The germline V end is reduced by 4 bases and the J end by 4 bases; junction bases left unmatched: 12. The CDR3 measures 16 amino acids from cysteine to phenylalanine. The read is trimmed to its CDR3 DNA, 48 bases read in frame from base 1. The sequencing machine was an Illumina NovaSeq 6000. TCR cDNA was made using 5'RACE template switching, a step that added a universal primer site and unique molecular identifiers. Priming for cDNA synthesis came from both the TCR alpha and TCR beta constant segments. Two PCR steps were used to amplify libraries, with sample barcodes and sequencing adapters being added in the second step. Sequencing of libraries was done on Illumina HiSeq 2500 (2x100 bp) or NovaSeq (2x150 bp). The authors' pipeline ran thus. Demultiplexing of reads and collapsing into UMI consensus sequences were performed with MIGEC, and V(D)J alignment was carried out with MiXCR. Vaccine-responding clonotypes were identified with edgeR using replicate PBMC samples, with FDR below 0.01 and a log2 fold change above 5 up to day 15 being required. CD4 or CD8 identity was assigned to each bulk clonotype according to whether the clonotype was present at higher abundance in the sequenced CD4 repertoire or the sequenced CD8 repertoire. Starting from the raw public reads, TCRdb applied fastp trimming at Q25, assembled clones with MiXCR and retained in-frame beta chains. A single entry per CDR3 protein holds the most common genes and DNA from its merged rows. In this record, the V and J calls reflect TCRdb's handling and not the investigators' own analysis. This sample is represented by hundreds of thousands of distinct CDR3 sequences; more than 3% of them were singletons. The ten largest clones add up to around 24% of the sample.

The label giving this sample's treatment or condition can be read as: live attenuated yellow fever vaccine strain. At each blood-draw timepoint, two biological replicates of bulk PBMCs were collected. A standard Ficoll-Paque protocol was used to isolate PBMCs from peripheral blood. TriZol was used to extract RNA from bulk PBMCs, CD4 and CD8 fractions, and dextramer-positive and dextramer-negative fractions. In this sample, this clonotype turned up many times. What this receptor recognizes is not known. Base-call qualities are not available, and no considerably larger clone is one nucleotide away. The chain is made from TRBV5-4 and TRBJ2-7, and TRBD1 matches 9 of the central bases. The material sequenced was PBMCs, taken on the day of the yellow fever booster vaccination. This clonotype was sampled from a man between 18 and 35 years old who received the YFV17D yellow fever vaccine. CDR3 reads: CASSRDAGTGTYEQYF. Read as DNA, the sequence is TGTGCCAGCAGCAGGGACGCCGGGACAGGGACTTACGAGCAGTACTTC.